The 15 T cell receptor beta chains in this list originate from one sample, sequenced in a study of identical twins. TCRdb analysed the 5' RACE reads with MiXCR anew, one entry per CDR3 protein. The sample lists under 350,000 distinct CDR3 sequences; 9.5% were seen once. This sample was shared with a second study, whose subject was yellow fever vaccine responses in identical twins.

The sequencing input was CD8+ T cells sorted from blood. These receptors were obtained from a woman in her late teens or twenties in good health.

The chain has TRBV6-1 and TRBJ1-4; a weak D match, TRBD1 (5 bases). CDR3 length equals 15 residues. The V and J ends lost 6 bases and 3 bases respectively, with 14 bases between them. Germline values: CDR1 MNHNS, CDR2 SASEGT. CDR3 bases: TGTGCCAGCAGCTCCGGGGACCTTCCTAATGAAAAACTGTTTTTT. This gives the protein CASSSGDLPNEKLFF.

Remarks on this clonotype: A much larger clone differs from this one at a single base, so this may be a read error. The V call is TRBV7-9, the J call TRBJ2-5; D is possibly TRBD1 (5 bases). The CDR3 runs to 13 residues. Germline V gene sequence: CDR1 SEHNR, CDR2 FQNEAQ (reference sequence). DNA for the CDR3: TGTGCCAGCAGCGCAGGGATACAAGAGGCCCAGTACTTC. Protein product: CASSAGIQEAQYF.

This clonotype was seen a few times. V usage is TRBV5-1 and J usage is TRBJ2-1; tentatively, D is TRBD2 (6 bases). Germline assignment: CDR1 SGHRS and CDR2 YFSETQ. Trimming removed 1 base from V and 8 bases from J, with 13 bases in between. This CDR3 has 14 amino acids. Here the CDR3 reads CASSLMVAVDEQFF. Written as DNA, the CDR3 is TGCGCCAGCAGCTTGATGGTAGCGGTCGATGAGCAGTTCTTC.

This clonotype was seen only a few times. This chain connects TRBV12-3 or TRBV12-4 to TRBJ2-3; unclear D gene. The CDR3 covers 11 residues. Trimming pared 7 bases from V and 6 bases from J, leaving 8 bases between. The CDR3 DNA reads TGTGCCAGCACATTAGGGGATACGCAGTATTTT. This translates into CASTLGDTQYF.

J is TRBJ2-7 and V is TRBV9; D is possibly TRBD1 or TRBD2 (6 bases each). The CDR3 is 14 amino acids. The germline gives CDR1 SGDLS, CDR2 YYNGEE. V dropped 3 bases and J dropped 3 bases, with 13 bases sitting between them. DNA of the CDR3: TGTGCCAGCAGCGAGGGGGGACTGGGCTACGAGCAGTACTTC. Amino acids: CASSEGGLGYEQYF.

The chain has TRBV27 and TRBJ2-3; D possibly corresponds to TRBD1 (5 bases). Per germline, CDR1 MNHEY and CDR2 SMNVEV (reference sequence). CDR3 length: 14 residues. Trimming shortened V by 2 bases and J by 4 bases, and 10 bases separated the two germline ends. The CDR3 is CASSLEQVADTQYF. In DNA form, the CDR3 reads TGTGCCAGCAGTTTAGAACAGGTAGCAGATACGCAGTATTTT.

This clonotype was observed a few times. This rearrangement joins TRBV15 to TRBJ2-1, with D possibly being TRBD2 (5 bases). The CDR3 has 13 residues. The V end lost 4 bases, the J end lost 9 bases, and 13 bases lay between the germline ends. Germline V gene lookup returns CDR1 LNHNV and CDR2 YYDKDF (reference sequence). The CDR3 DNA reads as TGTGCCACCAGCATACCGGGATCTCTTGAGCAGTTCTTC. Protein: CATSIPGSLEQFF.

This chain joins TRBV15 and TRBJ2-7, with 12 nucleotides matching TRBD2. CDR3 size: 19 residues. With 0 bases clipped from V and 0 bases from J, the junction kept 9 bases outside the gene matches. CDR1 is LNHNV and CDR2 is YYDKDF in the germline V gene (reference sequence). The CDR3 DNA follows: TGTGCCACCAGCAGAGATCCGCGGACTAGCGGGAAACGCTCCTACGAGCAGTACTTC. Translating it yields CATSRDPRTSGKRSYEQYF.

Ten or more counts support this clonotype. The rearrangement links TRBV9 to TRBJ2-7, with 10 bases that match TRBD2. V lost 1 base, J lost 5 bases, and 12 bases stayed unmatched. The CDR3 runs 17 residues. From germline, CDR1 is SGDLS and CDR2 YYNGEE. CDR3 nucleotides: TGTGCCAGCAGCGTAAGCGGGGGGGCCGGTTGGCCGGACGAGCAGTACTTC. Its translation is CASSVSGGAGWPDEQYF.

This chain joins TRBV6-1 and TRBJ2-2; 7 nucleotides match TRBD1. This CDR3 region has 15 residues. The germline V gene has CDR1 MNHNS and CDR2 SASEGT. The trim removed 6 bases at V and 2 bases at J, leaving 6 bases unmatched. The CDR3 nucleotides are TGTGCCAGCAGAGAACAGGGGCCTAACACCGGGGAGCTGTTTTTT. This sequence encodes CASREQGPNTGELFF.

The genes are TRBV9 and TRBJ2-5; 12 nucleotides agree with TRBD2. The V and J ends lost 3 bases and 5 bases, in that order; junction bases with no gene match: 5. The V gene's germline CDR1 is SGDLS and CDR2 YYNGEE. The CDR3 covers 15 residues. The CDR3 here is CASSGLAGGLETQYF. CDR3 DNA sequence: TGTGCCAGCAGCGGTCTAGCGGGGGGGCTTGAGACCCAGTACTTC.

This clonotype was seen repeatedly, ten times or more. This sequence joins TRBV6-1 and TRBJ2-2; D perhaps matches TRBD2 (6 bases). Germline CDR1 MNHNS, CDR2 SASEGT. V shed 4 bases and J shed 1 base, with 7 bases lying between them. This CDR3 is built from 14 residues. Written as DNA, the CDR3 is TGTGCCAGCAGTGGGGGAGGGAACACCGGGGAGCTGTTTTTT. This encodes CASSGGGNTGELFF.

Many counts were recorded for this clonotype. The CDR3: CASSLEGYYEQYF. CDR3 sequence (DNA): TGCGCCAGCAGCTTAGAGGGATACTACGAGCAGTACTTC. This chain links TRBV5-1 with TRBJ2-7; the D gene is possibly TRBD2 (5 bases). V was clipped by 2 bases and J by 3 bases, with 9 bases between them. This CDR3 comprises 13 residues. CDR1 SGHRS and CDR2 YFSETQ come from the germline V gene.

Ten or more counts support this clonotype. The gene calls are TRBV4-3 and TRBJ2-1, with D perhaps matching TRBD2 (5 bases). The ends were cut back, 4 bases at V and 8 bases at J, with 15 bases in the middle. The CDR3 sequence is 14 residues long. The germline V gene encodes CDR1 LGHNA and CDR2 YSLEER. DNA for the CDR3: TGCGCCAGCAGCCTTTCCCGTGGGAGCCATGAGCAGTTCTTC. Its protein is CASSLSRGSHEQFF.

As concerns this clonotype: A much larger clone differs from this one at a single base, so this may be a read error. CDR3 in DNA: TGTGCCACCCCATGCCCCCGGCTAGCGGGAGAGAAAGAGACCCAGTACTTC. Its translation is CATPCPRLAGEKETQYF. J is TRBJ2-5 and V is TRBV24-1; TRBD2 agrees at 10 bases. V gave up 9 bases and J gave up 3 bases; unmatched junction bases: 15. This CDR3 region has 17 residues. CDR1 is KGHDR, CDR2 SFDVKD, per germline.